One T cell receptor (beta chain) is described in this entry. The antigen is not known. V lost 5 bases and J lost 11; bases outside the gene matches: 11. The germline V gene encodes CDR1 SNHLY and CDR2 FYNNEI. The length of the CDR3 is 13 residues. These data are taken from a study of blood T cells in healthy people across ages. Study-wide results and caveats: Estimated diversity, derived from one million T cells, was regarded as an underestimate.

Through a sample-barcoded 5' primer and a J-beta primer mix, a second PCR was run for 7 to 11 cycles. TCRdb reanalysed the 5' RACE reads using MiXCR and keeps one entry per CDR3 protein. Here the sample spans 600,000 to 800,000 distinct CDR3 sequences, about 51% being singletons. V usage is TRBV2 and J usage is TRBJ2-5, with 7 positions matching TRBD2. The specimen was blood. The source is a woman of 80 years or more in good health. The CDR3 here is CASSTNAGGGQYF. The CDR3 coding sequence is TGTGCCAGCAGTACGAACGCCGGGGGAGGGCAGTACTTC. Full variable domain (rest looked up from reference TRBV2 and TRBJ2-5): EPEVTQTPSHQVTQMGQEVILRCVPISNHLYFYWYRQILGQKVEFLVSFYNNEISEKSEIFDDQFSVERPDGSNFTLKIRSTKLEDSAMYFCASSTNAGGGQYFGPGTRLLVL.